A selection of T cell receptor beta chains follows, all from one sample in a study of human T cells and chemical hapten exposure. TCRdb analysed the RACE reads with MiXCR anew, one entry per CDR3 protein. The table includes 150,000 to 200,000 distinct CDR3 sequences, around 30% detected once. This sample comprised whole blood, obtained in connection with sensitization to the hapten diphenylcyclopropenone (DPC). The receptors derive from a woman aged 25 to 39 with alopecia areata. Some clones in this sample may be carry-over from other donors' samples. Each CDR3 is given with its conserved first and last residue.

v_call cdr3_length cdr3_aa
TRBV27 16 CASSPPGLAGVETQYF
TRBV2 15 CASSDQGPLNTEAFF
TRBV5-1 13 CARPRILNTEAFF
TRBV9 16 CASSTLPGQGRYEQYF
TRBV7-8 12 CASSFTMGEQFF
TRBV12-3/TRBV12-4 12 CASSSVGRVLFF
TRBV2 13 CASRGAYTDTQYF
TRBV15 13 CATSRDHGDTQYF
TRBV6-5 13 CASSLGSGQPQHF
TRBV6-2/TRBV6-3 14 CASIPQSGNYGYTF
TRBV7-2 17 CASSYPSTDPNSGELFF
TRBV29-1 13 CSVVSRQGYEQYF
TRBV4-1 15 CASSRGTQEGYEQYF
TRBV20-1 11 CSATGPDTQYF
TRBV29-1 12 CSVGAENYGYTF
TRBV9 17 CASSVDGPEGVKGTQYF
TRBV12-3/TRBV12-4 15 CASSLALKGWDEQFF
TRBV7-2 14 CASSLSPRLSGYTF
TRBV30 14 CAWSPGGSNQPQHF
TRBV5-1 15 CASSLGGTGGQPQHF
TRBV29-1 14 CSVEEALAGNEQFF
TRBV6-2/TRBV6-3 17 CASSYGQLAGLRREQFF
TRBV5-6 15 CASSLAGRGGQPQHF
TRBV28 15 CASSLRGGRYNEQFF
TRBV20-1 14 CSPRTGYGDTEAFF
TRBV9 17 CASERGGTGVAKGEAFF
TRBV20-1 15 CSASKGLAFTGELFF
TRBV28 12 CASRTGRYEQYF
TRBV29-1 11 CSVADSSEAFF
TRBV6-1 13 CASTKVGYDEQYF
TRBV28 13 CASLRDPGYEQYF
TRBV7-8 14 CASSWSRAGGELFF
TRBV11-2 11 CASSPDGQQYF
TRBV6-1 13 CASSEAVNQPQHF
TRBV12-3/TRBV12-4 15 CASSLVGQGVNGYTF
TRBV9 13 CASSSHRENIQYF
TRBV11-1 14 CASSSNSQIYGYTF
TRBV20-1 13 CSARWTVNQPQHF
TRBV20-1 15 CSARDDGQGDIEAFF
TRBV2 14 CASRVGTDTDTQYF
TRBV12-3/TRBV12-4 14 CASSLAGGGTEAFF
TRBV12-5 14 CASGWGSGDNEQFF
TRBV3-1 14 CASSQSGVNTEAFF
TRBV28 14 CASSLGTSENTQYF
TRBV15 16 CATSRVRGGSKYEQFF
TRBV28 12 CASSLMGEKLFF
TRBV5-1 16 CASSSVQGSLKETQYF
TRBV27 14 CASTWRGGGDEQYF
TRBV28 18 CASSLWNSWGIDNQPQHF
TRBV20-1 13 CSASGAGYYEQYF
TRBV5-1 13 CASSFGGDQPQHF
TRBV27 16 CASSLRGGQGIYEQYF
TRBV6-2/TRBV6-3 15 CASSYEGRKNTEAFF
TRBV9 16 CASSHKAGGLGDTQYF
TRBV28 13 CASSPTGNSPLHF
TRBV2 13 CASRREMTGGYTF